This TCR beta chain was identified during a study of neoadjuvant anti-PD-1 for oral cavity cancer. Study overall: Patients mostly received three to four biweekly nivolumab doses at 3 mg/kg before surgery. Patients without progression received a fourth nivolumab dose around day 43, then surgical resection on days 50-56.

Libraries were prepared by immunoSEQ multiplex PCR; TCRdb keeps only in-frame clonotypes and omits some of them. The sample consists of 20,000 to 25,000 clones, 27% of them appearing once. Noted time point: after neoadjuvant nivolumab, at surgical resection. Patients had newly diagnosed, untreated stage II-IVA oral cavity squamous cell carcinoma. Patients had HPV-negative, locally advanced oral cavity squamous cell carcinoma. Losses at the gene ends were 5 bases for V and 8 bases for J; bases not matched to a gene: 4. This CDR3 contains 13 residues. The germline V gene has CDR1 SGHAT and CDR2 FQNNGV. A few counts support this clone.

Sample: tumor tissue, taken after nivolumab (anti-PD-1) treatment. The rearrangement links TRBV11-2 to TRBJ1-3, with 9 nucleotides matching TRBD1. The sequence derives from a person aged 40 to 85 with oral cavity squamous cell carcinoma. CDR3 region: CASSRDREHTIYF. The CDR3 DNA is TGTGCCAGCAGCCGGGACAGGGAGCACACCATATATTTT.